This T cell receptor beta chain derives from a study of CD8 T cells in Susac syndrome. RNA in amounts of about 0.5 to 1 ug was reverse transcribed with random hexamers. TCRdb processed the immunoSEQ multiplex PCR reads anew with MiXCR; each CDR3 protein has one entry. The sample lists 95,000 to 150,000 distinct CDR3 sequences, around 94% seen once, with more than 0.25% in the top ten. The sample holds one count of this clonotype. The CDR3 has 16 amino acids. V was cut by 7 bases and J by 3 bases, with 22 bases left in between. The sequenced sample consisted of CD8+ T cells from PBMCs. The TCR originated in a human donor with Susac syndrome. V and J are TRBV12-3 or TRBV12-4 and TRBJ2-7; D not resolved. CDR3 sequence: CASKGLFPGPGYEQYF. The CDR3 DNA reads TGTGCCAGCAAAGGTCTCTTCCCAGGACCTGGCTACGAGCAGTACTTC.